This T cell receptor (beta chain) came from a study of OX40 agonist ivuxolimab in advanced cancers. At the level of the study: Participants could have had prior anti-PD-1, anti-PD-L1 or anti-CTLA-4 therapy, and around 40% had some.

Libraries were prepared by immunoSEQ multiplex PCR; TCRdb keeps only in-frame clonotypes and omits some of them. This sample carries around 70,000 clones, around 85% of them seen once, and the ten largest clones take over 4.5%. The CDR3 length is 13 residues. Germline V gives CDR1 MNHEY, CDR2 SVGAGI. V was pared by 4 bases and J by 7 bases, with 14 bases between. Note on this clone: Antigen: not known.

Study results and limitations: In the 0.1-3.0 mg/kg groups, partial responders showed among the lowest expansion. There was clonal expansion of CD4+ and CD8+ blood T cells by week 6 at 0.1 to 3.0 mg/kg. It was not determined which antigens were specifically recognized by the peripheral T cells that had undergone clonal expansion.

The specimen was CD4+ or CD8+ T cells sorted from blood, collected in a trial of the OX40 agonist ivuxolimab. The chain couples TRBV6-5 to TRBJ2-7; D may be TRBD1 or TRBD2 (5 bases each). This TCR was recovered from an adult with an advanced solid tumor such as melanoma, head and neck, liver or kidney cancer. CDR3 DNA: TGTGCCAGCAGTTTGGCCGGGACCGGTGAGCAGTACTTC. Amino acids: CASSLAGTGEQYF.